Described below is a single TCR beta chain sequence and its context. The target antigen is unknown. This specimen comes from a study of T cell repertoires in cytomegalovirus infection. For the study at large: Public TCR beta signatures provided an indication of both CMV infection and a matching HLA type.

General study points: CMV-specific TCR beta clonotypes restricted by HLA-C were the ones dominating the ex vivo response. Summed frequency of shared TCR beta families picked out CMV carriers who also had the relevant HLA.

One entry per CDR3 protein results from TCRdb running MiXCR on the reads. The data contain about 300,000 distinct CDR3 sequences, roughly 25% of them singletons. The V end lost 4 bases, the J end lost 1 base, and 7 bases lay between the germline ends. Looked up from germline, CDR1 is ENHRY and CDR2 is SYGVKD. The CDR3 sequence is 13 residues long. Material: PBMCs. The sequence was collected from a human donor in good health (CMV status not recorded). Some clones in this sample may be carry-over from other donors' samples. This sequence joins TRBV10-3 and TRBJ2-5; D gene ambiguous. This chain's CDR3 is CAISVEIQETQYF. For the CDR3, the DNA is TGTGCCATCAGTGTAGAGATCCAAGAGACCCAGTACTTC.